This TCR beta chain was found in a study of blood T cell repertoires in COVID-19. Whole-study context: Donors in the United States, Italy and Spain gave samples during acute or convalescent COVID-19.

The repertoire was sequenced with immunoSEQ multiplex PCR; TCRdb's copy has only in-frame clones and lacks some. There are 300,000 or so clones in the sample; approximately 90% occur only once, and roughly a tenth lies in the top ten. This CDR3 region has 15 residues. Germline V gives CDR1 MNHEY, CDR2 SVGAGI. V shed 8 bases and J 5 bases; nucleotides not matched to a gene: 11. This receptor was identified in a woman aged 18-29 years who had recovered from COVID-19. The source material was PBMCs or T cells enriched from blood (not recorded which). The rearrangement joins TRBV6-5 to TRBJ1-3, with 8 positions matching TRBD1. CDR3 in DNA: TGTGCCAGCCGCGACAGGGGAACACCTAGAAACACCATATATTTT. Translating it yields CASRDRGTPRNTIYF.